This is a list of T cell receptor beta chains from one sample in a study of spatial heterogeneity in lung cancer. TCRdb itself ran the 5' RACE reads through MiXCR, one entry per CDR3 protein. This table has more than 50,000 distinct CDR3 sequences, less than 8.5% appearing once. The source was PBMCs, collected at surgery. All receptors come from a female donor with early-stage non-small cell lung cancer. CDR3s include the opening cysteine and the closing phenylalanine or tryptophan. D genes are given only for firm matches. Clone size, where shown, is once, few, many, or a class for clones that have expanded.

V: TRBV5-6; size: many; D: .; J: TRBJ2-1; DNA: TGTGCCAGCAGCGCCCAGGGTAGGGGAAGTCATGAGCAGTTCTTC; CDR3: CASSAQGRGSHEQFF
V: TRBV19; size: .; D: .; J: TRBJ1-6; DNA: TGTGCCAGCCGAGTAACGGGAAGGGGCGAAGGTAGTGTTTCACCCCTCCACTTT; CDR3: CASRVTGRGEGSVSPLHF
V: TRBV18; size: few; D: TRBD1; J: TRBJ2-4; DNA: TGTGCCAGCTCAGCCTTCTCGGACAGGGGAAACATTCAGTACTTC; CDR3: CASSAFSDRGNIQYF
V: TRBV15; size: many; D: .; J: TRBJ2-5; DNA: TGTGCCACGAGTGGGACGGTACAAGAGACCCAGTACTTC; CDR3: CATSGTVQETQYF
V: TRBV7-2; size: few; D: .; J: TRBJ2-5; DNA: TGTGCCAGCAGCCGAGATCGTAAGGAGACCCAGTACTTC; CDR3: CASSRDRKETQYF
V: TRBV20-1; size: .; D: .; J: TRBJ2-3; DNA: TGCAGTGCTAGAGAGGATACAAGCACAGATACGCAGTATTTT; CDR3: CSAREDTSTDTQYF
V: TRBV12-3/TRBV12-4; size: many; D: TRBD2; J: TRBJ2-1; DNA: TGTGCCAGCAGTTCCCTCCGCGGGGGTATGAATGAGCAGTTCTTC; CDR3: CASSSLRGGMNEQFF
V: TRBV7-9; size: once; D: .; J: TRBJ2-2; DNA: TGTGCCAGCAGCTTAGTCCGGGGAGCCGGGGAGCTGTTTTTT; CDR3: CASSLVRGAGELFF
V: TRBV21-1; size: many; D: .; J: TRBJ2-6; DNA: TGTGCCAGCAGCAAAGAGAGGACAGAGCCTAACGTCCTGACTTTC; CDR3: CASSKERTEPNVLTF
V: TRBV4-1; size: .; D: .; J: TRBJ2-7; DNA: TGCGCCAGCCGGGACATTTTTCGCTCCTACGAGCAGTACTTC; CDR3: CASRDIFRSYEQYF
V: TRBV6-1; size: many; D: .; J: TRBJ1-1; DNA: TGTGCCAGCAGTGAAGACAGGCGCTTTGAAGCTTTCTTT; CDR3: CASSEDRRFEAFF
V: TRBV20-1; size: few; D: .; J: TRBJ2-6; DNA: TGCAGTGCTAGTGTAGGTGGGGCCAACGTCCTGACTTTC; CDR3: CSASVGGANVLTF
V: TRBV3-1; size: many; D: TRBD1; J: TRBJ1-1; DNA: TGTGCCAGCAGCCTGGGGACAGCCGAAGCTTTCTTT; CDR3: CASSLGTAEAFF
V: TRBV6-2/TRBV6-3; size: many; D: TRBD2; J: TRBJ2-2; DNA: TGTGCCAGCAGCCCTACTAGCGGGGGGGCTTGGGCCGGGGAGCTGTTTTTT; CDR3: CASSPTSGGAWAGELFF
V: TRBV29-1; size: .; D: TRBD1; J: TRBJ1-1; DNA: TGCAGCGGGACAGGGGAGTTCACTGAAGCTTTCTTT; CDR3: CSGTGEFTEAFF
V: TRBV7-8; size: many; D: .; J: TRBJ2-7; DNA: TGTGCCAGCAGCGGCTTGTACGAGCAGTACTTC; CDR3: CASSGLYEQYF
V: TRBV20-1; size: few; D: TRBD1; J: TRBJ1-2; DNA: TGCAGTTCCATAACAGGGGGCTATGGCTACACCTTC; CDR3: CSSITGGYGYTF
V: TRBV7-3; size: few; D: TRBD1; J: TRBJ1-1; DNA: TGTGCCAGCAGCCCAGGGGGAGGCCCTGAAGCTTTCTTT; CDR3: CASSPGGGPEAFF
V: TRBV12-3/TRBV12-4; size: .; D: TRBD1; J: TRBJ1-4; DNA: TGTGCCAGCACTAAACAGGGGGCAGGGGAAAAACTGTTTTTT; CDR3: CASTKQGAGEKLFF
V: TRBV4-3; size: many; D: .; J: TRBJ1-6; DNA: TGCGCCAGCAGCCAAGATTTGTCGGGTAATTCACCCCTCCACTTT; CDR3: CASSQDLSGNSPLHF
V: TRBV28; size: many; D: .; J: TRBJ1-3; DNA: TGTGCCAGCAGTCCCCCGACTGCCTCTGGAAACACCATATATTTT; CDR3: CASSPPTASGNTIYF